The rows below give T cell receptor beta chains drawn from one sample of a study of a mutant IDH1 vaccine in newly diagnosed glioma. Antigens of these TCRs are unknown. The protocol was immunoSEQ multiplex PCR, while the TCRdb copy is restricted to in-frame clones and leaves out a portion. The repertoire includes tens of thousands of clones, around 82% of them detected once, and about 17% sits in the top ten. The specimen was PBMCs, collected from a glioma patient whose treatment included an IDH1 peptide vaccine. The source of these receptors is a man younger than 35 with glioma. Some clones in this sample may be carry-over from other donors' samples. Each CDR3 is given with its conserved first and last residue. Fields, in order: J gene, V gene, clone size, D gene, CDR3 protein, CDR3 DNA. D genes are given only for firm matches. Size is omitted from some rows. Given values are once, few, many or a class for expanded clones.

TRBJ1-1 | TRBV5-1 | - | - | CASSPRGGNTEAFF | TGCGCCAGCAGCCCGCGGGGGGGGAACACTGAAGCTTTCTTT
TRBJ1-1 | TRBV12-5 | - | - | CASGTGFEAFF | TGTGCTAGTGGTACAGGGTTTGAAGCTTTCTTT
TRBJ1-1 | TRBV27 | - | - | CASSVVPNTEAFF | TGTGCCAGCAGCGTAGTCCCGAACACTGAAGCTTTCTTT
TRBJ2-6 | TRBV6-5 | - | - | CASSYSRGAGANVLTF | TGTGCCAGCAGTTACTCGAGGGGGGCTGGGGCCAACGTCCTGACTTTC
TRBJ2-5 | TRBV28 | - | - | CASSITVETQYF | TGTGCCAGCAGTATCACCGTGGAGACCCAGTACTTC
TRBJ1-1 | TRBV2 | - | - | CASPPGVGRNTEAFF | TGTGCCAGCCCTCCGGGGGTCGGGCGGAACACTGAAGCTTTCTTT
TRBJ1-2 | TRBV18 | - | - | CASSPNREYGYTF | TGTGCCAGCTCACCAAACAGAGAGTATGGCTACACCTTC
TRBJ1-2 | TRBV25-1 | few | TRBD1 | CASSDPGQGAGGYTF | TGTGCCAGCAGTGACCCGGGACAGGGGGCAGGAGGCTACACCTTC
TRBJ1-1 | TRBV5-1 | - | - | CASSLAVNTEAFF | TGCGCCAGCAGCCTAGCCGTGAACACTGAAGCTTTCTTT
TRBJ1-2 | TRBV5-4 | - | TRBD1 | CASSLGTGSWGGNTF | TGTGCCAGCAGCTTGGGGACAGGGAGTTGGGGTGGGAACACCTTC
TRBJ2-7 | TRBV4-1 | - | TRBD1 | CASSRSRTGNVPEQYF | TGCGCCAGCAGCCGTTCCAGGACAGGGAACGTCCCCGAGCAGTACTTC
TRBJ1-4 | TRBV7-9 | - | TRBD1 | CASSPPQGAAWEKLFF | TGTGCCAGCAGCCCCCCCCAGGGGGCCGCTTGGGAAAAACTGTTTTTT
TRBJ2-1 | TRBV11-2 | few | - | CASSSGTPSYNEQFF | TGTGCCAGCAGCTCCGGGACTCCGTCATACAATGAGCAGTTCTTC
TRBJ2-1 | TRBV6-5 | - | TRBD2 | CASSYASGRVDEQFF | TGTGCCAGCAGTTACGCCAGCGGGAGGGTTGATGAGCAGTTCTTC
TRBJ1-2 | TRBV4-3 | - | - | CASSQDLRSGYTF | TGCGCCAGCAGCCAAGATCTGCGGAGTGGCTACACCTTC
TRBJ1-2 | TRBV5-1 | few | - | CASSLPIGTMDGYTF | TGCGCCAGCAGCTTACCTATCGGGACAATGGATGGCTACACCTTC
TRBJ1-2 | TRBV7-9 | few | - | CASSFGGIYGYTF | TGTGCCAGCAGCTTTGGGGGGATCTATGGCTACACCTTC
TRBJ2-5 | TRBV1 | - | - | CTSSQGGVGRETQYF | TGCACCAGCAGCCAAGGGGGAGTCGGCAGAGAGACCCAGTACTTC
TRBJ1-1 | TRBV27 | - | - | CASSLIPTVGRRNTEAFF | TGTGCCAGCAGTTTAATCCCAACCGTGGGACGACGGAACACTGAAGCTTTCTTT
TRBJ2-3 | TRBV6-5 | - | TRBD1 | CASSSGDRSTDTQYF | TGTGCCAGCAGTTCCGGGGACAGGAGCACAGATACGCAGTATTTT
TRBJ1-5 | TRBV5-6 | - | TRBD1 | CASSLGRQGGSQPQHF | TGTGCCAGCAGCTTGGGACGACAGGGAGGTAGTCAGCCCCAGCATTTT
TRBJ2-3 | TRBV10-3 | - | - | CAISSGARTSGDTQYF | TGTGCCATCAGTAGTGGCGCCCGGACTTCGGGGGATACGCAGTATTTT
TRBJ2-2 | TRBV5-4 | - | TRBD1 | CASSFGTGGTGELFF | TGTGCCAGCAGCTTCGGGACAGGGGGCACCGGGGAGCTGTTTTTT
TRBJ1-2 | TRBV19 | - | - | CASIGYYGYTF | TGTGCCAGTATAGGGTACTATGGCTACACCTTC
TRBJ2-7 | TRBV5-6 | few | - | CASSLGGYEQYF | TGTGCCAGCAGCTTGGGAGGGTACGAGCAGTACTTC
TRBJ1-1 | TRBV7-9 | few | - | CASPVPEAFF | TGTGCCAGCCCGGTGCCTGAAGCTTTCTTT
TRBJ1-2 | TRBV4-1 | once | - | CASSQGTVGHYYGYTF | TGCGCCAGCAGCCAAGGGACAGTGGGCCACTACTATGGCTACACCTTC
TRBJ2-5 | TRBV27 | - | TRBD2 | CASSLSLAVQETQYF | TGTGCCAGCAGTTTATCTCTAGCGGTCCAAGAGACCCAGTACTTC
TRBJ1-5 | TRBV11-2 | - | - | CASSLFLNQPQHF | TGTGCCAGCAGCTTATTCCTCAATCAGCCCCAGCATTTT
TRBJ2-2 | TRBV19 | once | TRBD2 | CASSTGGALNTGELFF | TGTGCCAGTAGTACCGGGGGGGCATTGAACACCGGGGAGCTGTTTTTT
TRBJ1-2 | TRBV6-5 | - | - | CASCRTPARNYGYTF | TGTGCCAGCTGCCGGACGCCGGCTCGTAACTATGGCTACACCTTC